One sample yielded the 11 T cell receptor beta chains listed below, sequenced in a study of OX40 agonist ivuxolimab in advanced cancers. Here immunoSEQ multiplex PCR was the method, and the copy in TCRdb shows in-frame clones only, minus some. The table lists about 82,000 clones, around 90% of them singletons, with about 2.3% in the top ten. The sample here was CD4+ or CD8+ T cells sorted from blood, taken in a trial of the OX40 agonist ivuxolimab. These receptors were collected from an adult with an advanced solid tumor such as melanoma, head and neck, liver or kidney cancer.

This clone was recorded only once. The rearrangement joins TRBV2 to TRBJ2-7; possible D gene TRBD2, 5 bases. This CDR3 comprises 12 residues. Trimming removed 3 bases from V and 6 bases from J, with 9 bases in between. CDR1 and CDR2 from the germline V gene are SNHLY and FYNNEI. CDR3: CASSEGATEQYF. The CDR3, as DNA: TGTGCCAGCAGTGAGGGAGCGACCGAGCAGTACTTC.

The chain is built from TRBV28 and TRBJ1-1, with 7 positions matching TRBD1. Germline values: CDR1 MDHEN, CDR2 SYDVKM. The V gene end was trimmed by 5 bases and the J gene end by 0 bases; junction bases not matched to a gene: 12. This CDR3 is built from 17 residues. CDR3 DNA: TGTGCCAGCAGTCCCGAGACAGGGCCCTCGATGAACACTGAAGCTTTCTTT. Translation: CASSPETGPSMNTEAFF. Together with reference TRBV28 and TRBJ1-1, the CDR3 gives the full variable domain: DVKVTQSSRYLVKRTGEKVFLECVQDMDHENMFWYRQDPGLGLRLIYFSYDVKMKEKGDIPEGYSVSREKKERFSLILESASTNQTSMYLCASSPETGPSMNTEAFFGQGTRLTVV.

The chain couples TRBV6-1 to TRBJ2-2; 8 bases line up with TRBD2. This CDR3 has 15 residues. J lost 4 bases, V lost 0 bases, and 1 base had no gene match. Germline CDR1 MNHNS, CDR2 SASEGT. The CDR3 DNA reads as TGTGCCAGCAGTGAAGCTAGCGGGATCACCGGGGAGCTGTTTTTT. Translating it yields CASSEASGITGELFF.

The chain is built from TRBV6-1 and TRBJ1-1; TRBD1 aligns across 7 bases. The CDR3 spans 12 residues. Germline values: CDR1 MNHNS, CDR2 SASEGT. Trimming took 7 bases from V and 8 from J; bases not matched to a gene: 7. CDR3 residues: CASTRMGQEAFF. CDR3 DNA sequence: TGTGCCAGCACCAGAATGGGACAGGAAGCTTTCTTT.

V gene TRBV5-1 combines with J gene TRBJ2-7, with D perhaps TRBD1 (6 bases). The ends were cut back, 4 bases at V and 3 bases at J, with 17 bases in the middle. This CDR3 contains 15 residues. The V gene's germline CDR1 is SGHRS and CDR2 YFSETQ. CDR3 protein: CASSPATGHHYEQYF. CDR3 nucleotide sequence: TGCGCCAGCAGCCCCGCTACAGGGCATCACTACGAGCAGTACTTC. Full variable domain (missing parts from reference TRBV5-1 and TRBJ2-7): KAGVTQTPRYLIKTRGQQVTLSCSPISGHRSVSWYQQTPGQGLQFLFEYFSETQRNKGNFPGRFSGRQFSNSRSEMNVSTLELGDSALYLCASSPATGHHYEQYFGPGTRLTVT.

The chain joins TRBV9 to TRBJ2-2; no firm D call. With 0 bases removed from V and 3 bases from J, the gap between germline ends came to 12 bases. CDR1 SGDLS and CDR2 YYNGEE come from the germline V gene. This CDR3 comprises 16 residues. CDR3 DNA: TGTGCCAGCAGCGTAGATTCCCGCCTGGACACCGGGGAGCTGTTTTTT. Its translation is CASSVDSRLDTGELFF.

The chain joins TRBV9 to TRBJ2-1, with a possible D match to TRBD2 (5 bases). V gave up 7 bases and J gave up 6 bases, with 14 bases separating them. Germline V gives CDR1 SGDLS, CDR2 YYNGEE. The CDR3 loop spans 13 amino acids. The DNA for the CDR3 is TGTGCCAGCTCCACGAGCGGAATCAATGAGCAGTTCTTC. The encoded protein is CASSTSGINEQFF.

CDR3 DNA sequence: TGTGCCAGCAGCCAGGACTATTACAATGAGCAGTTCTTC. As protein: CASSQDYYNEQFF. The rearrangement uses TRBV5-6 and TRBJ2-1, with D possibly TRBD2 on 6 matching bases. Trimming removed 4 bases from V and 4 bases from J, with 9 bases in between. The CDR3 contains 13 residues. The V gene's germline CDR1 is SGHDT and CDR2 YYEEEE.

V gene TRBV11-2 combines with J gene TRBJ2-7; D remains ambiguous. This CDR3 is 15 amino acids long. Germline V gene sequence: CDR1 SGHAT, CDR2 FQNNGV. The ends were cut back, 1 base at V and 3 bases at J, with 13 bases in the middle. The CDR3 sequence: CASSLVGGSGYEQYF. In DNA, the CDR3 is TGTGCCAGCAGCTTAGTTGGTGGATCGGGCTACGAGCAGTACTTC.

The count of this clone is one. The CDR3 DNA reads as TGTGCCACTAGAAGTCGGGGGCTCTACGAGCAGTACTTC. Protein: CATRSRGLYEQYF. The chain carries TRBV6-1 and TRBJ2-7, with D perhaps assigned TRBD1 or TRBD2 (6 bases each). The CDR3 sequence is 13 residues long. The V gene's germline CDR1 is MNHNS and CDR2 SASEGT. Trimming took 10 bases from V and 3 from J, leaving 16 bases between them.

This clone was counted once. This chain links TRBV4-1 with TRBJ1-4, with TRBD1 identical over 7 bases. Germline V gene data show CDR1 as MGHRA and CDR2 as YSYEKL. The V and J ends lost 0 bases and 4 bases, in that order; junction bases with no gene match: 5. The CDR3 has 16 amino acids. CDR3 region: CASSQERGQVNEKLFF. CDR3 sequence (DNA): TGCGCCAGCAGCCAAGAAAGGGGGCAGGTTAATGAAAAACTGTTTTTT.